Sequencing of this T cell receptor beta chain was carried out in a study of OX40 agonist ivuxolimab in advanced cancers. Clones were sequenced by immunoSEQ multiplex PCR, and TCRdb holds only the in-frame ones, with some missing. The table includes around 70,000 clones, over 80% detected once. Trimming at V came to 0 bases and at J to 0 bases, leaving 8 bases not matched to a gene. Germline V CDR1 and CDR2: LGHNA, YSLEER. This CDR3 spans 19 amino acids. The sequencing here drew on CD4+ or CD8+ T cells sorted from blood, taken in a trial of the OX40 agonist ivuxolimab. The gene calls are TRBV4-3 and TRBJ2-1, with 10 bases fitting TRBD2. This clonotype was sampled from an adult with an advanced solid tumor such as melanoma, head and neck, liver or kidney cancer. This CDR3 is CASSQDLALAGYSYNEQFF. The CDR3 DNA sequence: TGCGCCAGCAGCCAAGATCTTGCACTAGCGGGGTACTCCTACAATGAGCAGTTCTTC.